This T cell receptor (beta chain) is from a study of tumor T cells in aggressive B-cell lymphoma. Between the trimmed V and J ends, which lost 2 bases and 4 bases, there was a span of 15 bases. This CDR3 is 16 amino acids long. Germline V gives CDR1 MNHNS, CDR2 SASEGT. Assay: immunoSEQ multiplex PCR; the TCRdb copy retains only in-frame clones and omits some. The table shows some 110 clones, with about four fifths occurring only once. The genes are TRBV6-1 and TRBJ1-3, with D possibly TRBD1 on 5 matching bases. The receptor was isolated from an adult with diffuse large B cell lymphoma. Sequencing input: tumor tissue. The DNA of the CDR3 is TGTGCCAGCAGTGAAAATTCGGCGGCAGGGGGAAACACCATATATTTT. Its translation: CASSENSAAGGNTIYF.